The rows below give T cell receptor beta chains drawn from one sample of a study of cytomegalovirus exposure and HLA in healthy donors. Profiled with immunoSEQ multiplex PCR; TCRdb holds only in-frame clones, not every one. The sample lists 110,000 to 150,000 clones; approximately 72% were seen once. Sequencing was carried out using PBMCs. The receptors come from a man in his forties in good health and CMV-seronegative. Both conserved end residues are part of each CDR3. Fields, in order: CDR3 protein, J gene, V gene, D gene. The D gene is left open where the match is weak.

CASSYSTSGGAGTQYF TRBJ2-5 TRBV6-5 TRBD2
CASSHRLRGGLDEKLFF TRBJ1-4 TRBV4-1 NA
CASSTTGMQYNEKLFF TRBJ1-4 TRBV5-8 TRBD1
CASSQSGAEQYF TRBJ2-7 TRBV4-3 NA
CASSVGALTVRYEQYF TRBJ2-7 TRBV9 NA
CASSLVRGEYGYTF TRBJ1-2 TRBV7-9 NA
CASSRDREYTIYF TRBJ1-3 TRBV5-4 TRBD1
CASSLVEYEQYF NA TRBV7-6 NA
CATQGLREYGYTF TRBJ1-2 TRBV10-2 NA
CASSQSGWTEAFF TRBJ1-1 TRBV4-3 NA
CTSSHLAGSLLSYEQYF TRBJ2-7 TRBV1 NA
CASSHRLGAQMSYEQYF TRBJ2-7 TRBV2 NA
CASSSGPRVYEQYF TRBJ2-7 TRBV5-1 NA
CASSQLTGYTGELFF TRBJ2-2 TRBV4-1 TRBD1
CASRISGSDTEAFF TRBJ1-1 TRBV5-1 NA
CASSFVGEEKLFF TRBJ1-4 TRBV27 NA